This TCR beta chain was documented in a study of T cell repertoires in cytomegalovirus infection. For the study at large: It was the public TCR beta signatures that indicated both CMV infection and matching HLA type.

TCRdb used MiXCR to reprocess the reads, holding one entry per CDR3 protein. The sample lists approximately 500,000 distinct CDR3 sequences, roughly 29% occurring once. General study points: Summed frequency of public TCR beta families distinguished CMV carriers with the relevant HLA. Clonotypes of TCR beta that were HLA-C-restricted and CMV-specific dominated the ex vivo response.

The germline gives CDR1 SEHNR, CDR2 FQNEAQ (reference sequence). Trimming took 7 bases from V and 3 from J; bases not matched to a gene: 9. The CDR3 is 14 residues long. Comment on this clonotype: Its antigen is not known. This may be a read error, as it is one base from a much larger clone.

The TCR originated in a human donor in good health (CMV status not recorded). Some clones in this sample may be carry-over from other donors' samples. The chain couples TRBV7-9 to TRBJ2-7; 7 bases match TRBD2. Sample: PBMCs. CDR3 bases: TGTGCCAGCACCGACGCCCAGCGGGACTACGAGCAGTACTTC. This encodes CASTDAQRDYEQYF. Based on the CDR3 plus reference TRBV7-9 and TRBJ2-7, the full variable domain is DTGVSQNPRHKITKRGQNVTFRCDPISEHNRLYWYRQTLGQGPEFLTYFQNEAQLEKSRLLSDRFSAERPKGSFSTLEIQRTEQGDSAMYLCASTDAQRDYEQYFGPGTRLTVT.